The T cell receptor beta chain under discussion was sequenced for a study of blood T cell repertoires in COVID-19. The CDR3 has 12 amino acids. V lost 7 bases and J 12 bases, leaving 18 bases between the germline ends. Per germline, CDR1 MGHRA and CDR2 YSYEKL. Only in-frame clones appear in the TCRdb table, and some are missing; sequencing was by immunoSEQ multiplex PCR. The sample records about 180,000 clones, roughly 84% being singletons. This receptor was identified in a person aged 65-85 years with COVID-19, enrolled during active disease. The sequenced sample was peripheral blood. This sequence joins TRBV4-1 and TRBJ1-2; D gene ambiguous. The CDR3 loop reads CASTTRTGYHTF. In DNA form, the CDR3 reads TGCGCCAGCACTACGCGGACGGGGTACCACACCTTC.